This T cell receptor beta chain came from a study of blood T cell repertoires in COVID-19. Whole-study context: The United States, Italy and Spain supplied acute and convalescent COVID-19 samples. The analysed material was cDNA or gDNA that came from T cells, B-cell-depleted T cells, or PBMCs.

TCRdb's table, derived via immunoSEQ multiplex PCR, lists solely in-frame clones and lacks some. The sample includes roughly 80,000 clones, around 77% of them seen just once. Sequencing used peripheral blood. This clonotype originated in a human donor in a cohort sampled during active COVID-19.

Here the CDR3 DNA reads TGTGCCAGCAGCGTACGACAGGGAGACTATGGCTACACCTTC. Protein: CASSVRQGDYGYTF. The chain links TRBV9 to TRBJ1-2; the match to TRBD1 covers 7 bases. V was pared by 1 base and J by 3 bases, with 3 bases of the junction left unmatched. CDR1 SGDLS and CDR2 YYNGEE come from the germline V gene. CDR3 length: 14 residues. Full variable domain (outside the CDR3, taken from reference TRBV9 and TRBJ1-2): DSGVTQTPKHLITATGQRVTLRCSPRSGDLSVYWYQQSLDQGLQFLIQYYNGEERAKGNILERFSAQQFPDLHSELNLSSLELGDSALYFCASSVRQGDYGYTFGSGTRLTVV.